This T cell receptor beta chain was captured in a study of OX40 agonist ivuxolimab in advanced cancers. Study-level background: The costimulatory receptor OX40 (CD134) was targeted by ivuxolimab, a fully human IgG2 agonistic monoclonal antibody. Intravenous ivuxolimab was administered to patients every 2 weeks at six dose levels: 0.01, 0.1, 0.3, 1.5, 3 and 10 mg/kg. Of the roughly 52 patients in dose escalation, 19 had hepatocellular carcinoma, some 15 had melanoma, 9 had renal cell carcinoma and 9 had head and neck cancer. The dose-escalation cohort was 82.7% male with a mean age of around 62 years, ranging from 23 to 79. Prior anti-PD-1, anti-PD-L1 or anti-CTLA-4 therapy was permitted, and roughly two fifths of dose-escalation patients had received checkpoint inhibitors. Partial responses were achieved by three dose-escalation patients, of whom one had hepatocellular carcinoma and two had cutaneous melanoma. Peripheral TCRbeta sequencing aimed to test whether ivuxolimab altered TCR sequence diversity and caused clonal T-cell expansion. The monotherapy dose-escalation portion (N ≈ 55 patients) of the phase I ivuxolimab trial is reported in the paper.

The trial excluded patients who had a history of autoimmune disease or who were on systemic immunosuppression. In every dose cohort, peripheral blood was drawn for TCR sequencing at baseline, cycle 4 day 1, and cycle 7 day 1. The samples were drawn from a first-in-human, open-label, multicenter phase I dose-escalation trial of ivuxolimab. Adults with locally advanced or metastatic melanoma, renal cell, hepatocellular, or head and neck squamous cell carcinoma were enrolled in the trial. CD4+ and CD8+ T cells were sorted separately from peripheral blood before TCR sequencing. Points on this clone: This receptor's antigen is unknown. No qualities accompany the bases; no much larger clone lies one base away.

To sequence the TCRbeta CDR3 region, genomic DNA was isolated from the sorted cells. TCRbeta CDR3 regions were sequenced using the immunoSEQ Assay. TCRdb obtained this table from immuneACCESS and retained in-frame rearrangements with V and J assigned. These tables miss some clones; where compared with another copy, unresolved V genes account for less than half of the shortfall, and the remainder is unexplained. For this sample the table gives around 51,000 clones, of which about 87% were detected only once. The ten biggest clones cover about 9.3% of the sample. General conclusions and limits of the study: Low levels of normalized T-cell clonal expansion were also seen in some patients who did not respond. On average, CD8+ T cells showed more expanded clones than CD4+ T cells after ivuxolimab. The antigen specificity of the clonally expanded peripheral T cells was not determined. In partial responders in the 0.1-3.0 mg/kg groups, normalized peripheral clonal expansion was found to be among the lowest, especially among CD8+ T cells. At doses of 0.1 to 3.0 mg/kg, clonal expansion of both CD4+ and CD8+ T cells in blood was seen between baseline and week 6.

Measured from the cysteine to the phenylalanine, the CDR3 is 14 residues long. Here the CDR3 DNA is all that survives: 42 bases in frame from base 1. The germline V gene sets CDR1 to SGDLS and CDR2 to YYNGEE. V is pruned by 5 bases and J by 3 bases, leaving 7 bases of the junction without a gene match. The sequence derives from an adult with an advanced solid tumor such as melanoma, head and neck, liver or kidney cancer. The rearrangement joined TRBV9 to TRBJ2-7; 8 of the junction bases match TRBD1. The sequenced sample was CD4+ or CD8+ T cells sorted from blood, obtained in a trial of the OX40 agonist ivuxolimab. The CDR3 in this case is CASSATGVSYEQYF. The DNA reads as follows: TGTGCCAGCAGTGCGACAGGGGTAAGCTACGAGCAGTACTTC.